This T cell receptor (beta chain) was identified during a study of blood T cell repertoires in COVID-19. Study-level background: COVID-19 samples from acute and convalescent phases originated in the United States, Italy and Spain. T cells, B-cell-depleted T cells, or PBMCs supplied cDNA or gDNA.

Participants were aged about 18 to 100 years from 24 US areas. Assignments of participants to cohorts depended upon their own reported clinical history. The data were produced by immunoSEQ multiplex PCR, yet TCRdb's version contains in-frame clones alone and is incomplete. The sample includes around 130,000 clones, around 83% of them seen just once. Trimming removed 2 bases from V and 1 base from J; junction bases left unmatched: 2. The CDR3 totals 14 residues. The germline CDR1 and CDR2 sequences are SQVTM and ANQGSEA. The sequenced material came from PBMCs or T cells enriched from blood (not recorded which). This chain connects TRBV29-1 to TRBJ2-7; TRBD2 agrees at 10 bases. This clonotype was sampled from a man aged 25-45 years who had recovered from COVID-19. The CDR3 spells CSVELAGASYEQYF. CDR3 sequence (DNA): TGCAGCGTTGAACTAGCGGGAGCTTCCTACGAGCAGTACTTC.